The 29 T cell receptor beta chains below all came from one sample that was sequenced in a study of cytomegalovirus exposure and HLA in healthy donors. Repertoires were generated with immunoSEQ multiplex PCR, while TCRdb's copy carries only in-frame clones and drops some. Of about 120,000 clones listed, 75% to 90% are singletons. Sequencing input: PBMCs. These receptors all come from a woman younger than 30 in good health and CMV-seronegative.

This chain joins TRBV19 and TRBJ1-1; no definite D call. This CDR3 is built from 16 residues. Trimming took off 5 bases at V and 4 bases at J, with 20 bases between the two ends. Germline assignment: CDR1 LNHDA and CDR2 SQIVND (reference sequence). CDR3 nucleotide sequence: TGTGCCAGTAGTCCCAGCTCGGGGTGGAGGGTCACTGAAGCTTTCTTT. Protein sequence: CASSPSSGWRVTEAFF.

The chain links TRBV7-2 to TRBJ1-1, with unresolved D. The CDR3 has 13 residues. Germline CDR1 and CDR2: SGHTA and FQGNSA. The V end lost 3 bases, the J end lost 4 bases, and 9 bases lay between the germline ends. CDR3 nucleotides: TGTGCCAGCAGCTTGGAAGGGAGCACTGAAGCTTTCTTT. It encodes CASSLEGSTEAFF.

The chain has TRBV6-1 and TRBJ2-5; a weak D match, TRBD2 (6 bases). Germline V gives CDR1 MNHNS, CDR2 SASEGT. The ends were cut back, 6 bases at V and 3 bases at J, with 17 bases in the middle. There are 15 residues in the CDR3. The CDR3 spells CASRTPGTGEETQYF. DNA for the CDR3: TGTGCCAGCAGGACCCCTGGGACGGGAGAAGAGACCCAGTACTTC.

J is TRBJ1-5 and V is TRBV6-1; TRBD1 is a possible D gene (6 bases). Trimming pared 0 bases from V and 6 bases from J, leaving 15 bases between. From germline, CDR1 is MNHNS and CDR2 SASEGT. The CDR3 contains 16 residues. CDR3 bases: TGTGCCAGCAGTGAAGCTATACAGGGCGGGGGTCAGCCCCAGCATTTT. This encodes CASSEAIQGGGQPQHF.

In nucleotides, the CDR3 is TGTGCCTCCTGGGGGAACCCCGGGGGGACCCAGTACTTC. As protein: CASWGNPGGTQYF. The chain carries TRBV11-2 and TRBJ2-5, with D tentatively TRBD2 (6 bases). The CDR3 loop spans 13 amino acids. Germline V gives CDR1 SGHAT, CDR2 FQNNGV. The ends were cut back, 11 bases at V and 7 bases at J, with 20 bases in the middle.

This chain joins TRBV5-1 and TRBJ2-3, with TRBD1 as a possible D gene (6 bases). V lost 7 bases to trimming and J lost 3 bases, with 15 bases between them. The germline gives CDR1 SGHRS, CDR2 YFSETQ. CDR3 length equals 14 residues. CDR3 in amino acids: CASGRGEWTDTQYF. DNA for the CDR3: TGCGCCAGCGGCAGGGGTGAGTGGACAGATACGCAGTATTTT.

The chain joins TRBV5-6 to TRBJ2-1, with D unresolved. V was trimmed by 4 bases and J by 2 bases, leaving 13 bases between them. This CDR3 is 15 amino acids long. Germline CDR1 SGHDT, CDR2 YYEEEE. The CDR3 DNA reads as TGTGCCAGCAGCCTTAGTCCAGGCCCCTACAATGAGCAGTTCTTC. This encodes CASSLSPGPYNEQFF.

J is TRBJ1-4 and V is TRBV11-3; the D is unclear. The CDR3 length is 15 residues. Germline V gives CDR1 SGHNT, CDR2 YENEEA. Deletions cut 3 bases from V and 0 bases from J, with 8 bases between. This CDR3 is CASSFTAATNEKLFF. The CDR3 nucleotides read TGTGCCAGCAGCTTTACAGCTGCAACTAATGAAAAACTGTTTTTT. Drawing the rest from reference TRBV11-3 and TRBJ1-4, the complete variable domain is EAGVVQSPRYKIIEKKQPVAFWCNPISGHNTLYWYLQNLGQGPELLIRYENEEAVDDSQLPKDRFSAERLKGVDSTLKIQPAELGDSAVYLCASSFTAATNEKLFFGSGTQLSVL.

The chain is built from TRBV28 and TRBJ2-3; 12 positions agree with TRBD2. V lost 6 bases, J lost 2 bases, and 3 bases stayed unmatched. The CDR3 has 15 amino acids. Germline lookup yields CDR1 MDHEN and CDR2 SYDVKM. CDR3 sequence (DNA): TGTGCCAGCAGCCTAGCGGGAGGGTCCACAGATACGCAGTATTTT. This codes for CASSLAGGSTDTQYF.

This chain connects TRBV11-2 to TRBJ2-5, with D tentatively TRBD2 (6 bases). Trimming took off 5 bases at V and 1 base at J, with 14 bases between the two ends. CDR3 length: 15 residues. Germline V gene lookup returns CDR1 SGHAT and CDR2 FQNNGV. The DNA for the CDR3 is TGTGCCAGCAGCCCCTTCCTAGCGACCCAAGAGACCCAGTACTTC. Protein sequence: CASSPFLATQETQYF.

The gene calls are TRBV19 and TRBJ2-7; 10 bases agree with TRBD2. The CDR3 sequence is 16 residues long. Germline lookup yields CDR1 LNHDA and CDR2 SQIVND (reference sequence). J gave up 4 bases and V 6 bases, and 12 bases lay outside the gene matches. CDR3 sequence reads: CASRLGASGSGYEQYF. DNA for the CDR3: TGTGCCAGTAGGCTAGGAGCTAGCGGGAGTGGATACGAGCAGTACTTC.

The chain carries TRBV19 and TRBJ2-7, with TRBD1 matching 9 bases. Germline assignment: CDR1 LNHDA and CDR2 SQIVND (reference sequence). V gave up 9 bases and J gave up 2 bases; unmatched junction bases: 8. CDR3 size: 14 residues. The DNA for the CDR3 is TGTGCCAGCACAGACAGGGGGAAGGCCTACGAGCAGTACTTC. Its translation: CASTDRGKAYEQYF.

The chain carries TRBV28 and TRBJ2-3; 7 bases map to TRBD1. The CDR3 sequence is 17 residues long. The germline V gene encodes CDR1 MDHEN and CDR2 SYDVKM. The V and J ends lost 7 bases and 5 bases, in that order; junction bases with no gene match: 18. CDR3 in DNA: TGTGCCAGCATAGGTAGGGGTCACAGGGGATTCGGAGATACGCAGTATTTT. Protein: CASIGRGHRGFGDTQYF.

This chain uses TRBV5-4 with TRBJ2-5, with unresolved D. The CDR3 consists of 14 residues. Germline V gives CDR1 SGHNT, CDR2 YYREEE (reference sequence). Trimming cost V 0 bases and J 2 bases, with 8 bases left between them. The CDR3 sequence is CASSLGAEQETQYF. The CDR3 nucleotides read TGTGCCAGCAGCTTGGGGGCAGAGCAAGAGACCCAGTACTTC.

This chain links TRBV28 with TRBJ2-4, with TRBD1 matching 7 bases. This CDR3 region has 15 residues. Germline-derived CDR1 and CDR2 are MDHEN and SYDVKM. Unmatched junction bases numbered 2, after V lost 3 bases and J lost 0 bases. The CDR3 protein is CASSFRGRAKNIQYF. The CDR3 DNA sequence: TGTGCCAGCAGTTTTAGGGGGCGAGCCAAAAACATTCAGTACTTC.

This clone was picked up a small number of times. The J gene is TRBJ1-1, the V gene TRBV6-1; tentative D call: TRBD1 (6 bases). CDR3 length: 13 amino acids. The germline gives CDR1 MNHNS, CDR2 SASEGT. V gave up 11 bases and J gave up 2 bases, with 15 bases separating them. The CDR3 loop is CAVLHRANTEAFF. The DNA for the CDR3 is TGTGCCGTATTACACAGGGCCAACACTGAAGCTTTCTTT.

The gene calls are TRBV5-1 and TRBJ2-2, with 8 bases matching TRBD2. This CDR3 spans 18 amino acids. J gave up 2 bases and V 1 base, and 10 bases lay outside the gene matches. Germline lookup yields CDR1 SGHRS and CDR2 YFSETQ. Written as DNA, the CDR3 is TGCGCCAGCAGCTTGTCCCTAGGCGGGAGGACAAACACCGGGGAGCTGTTTTTT. Translating it yields CASSLSLGGRTNTGELFF.

This sequence joins TRBV27 and TRBJ1-4; no clear D. CDR3 length: 12 amino acids. Germline V lookup: CDR1 MNHEY, CDR2 SMNVEV (reference sequence). The V end lost 0 bases, the J end lost 11 bases, and 7 bases lay between the germline ends. The CDR3 DNA reads TGTGCCAGCAGTTTATCAGGCGGTAAACTGTTTTTT. Translated: CASSLSGGKLFF. Supplemented by reference TRBV27 and TRBJ1-4, the full variable domain reads EAQVTQNPRYLITVTGKKLTVTCSQNMNHEYMSWYRQDPGLGLRQIYYSMNVEVTDKGDVPEGYKVSRKEKRNFPLILESPSPNQTSLYFCASSLSGGKLFFGSGTQLSVL.

The chain has TRBV7-2 and TRBJ1-3; D is perhaps TRBD1 (5 bases). Trimming took off 5 bases at V and 2 bases at J, with 16 bases between the two ends. Germline lookup yields CDR1 SGHTA and CDR2 FQGNSA. This CDR3 is 16 amino acids long. The CDR3 DNA reads TGTGCCAGCAGCGTAGGACACCCCGTTACTGGAAACACCATATATTTT. This gives the protein CASSVGHPVTGNTIYF.

This chain uses TRBV9 with TRBJ1-5, with 8 bases matching TRBD1. Trimming removed 0 bases from V and 7 bases from J; junction bases left unmatched: 6. Germline CDR1 SGDLS, CDR2 YYNGEE. CDR3 length equals 15 residues. DNA of the CDR3: TGTGCCAGCAGCGTAGGGGACAGGAGGGACCAGCCCCAGCATTTT. This gives the protein CASSVGDRRDQPQHF.

This clone has a single count. This chain links TRBV6-4 with TRBJ2-1, with 10 positions matching TRBD2. CDR3 length: 15 amino acids. Germline V gene lookup returns CDR1 MRHNA and CDR2 SNTAGT. Trimming at V came to 2 bases and at J to 5 bases, leaving 3 bases not matched to a gene. CDR3 DNA: TGTGCCAGCAGTGACGGGCTAGCGGGAGACAATGAGCAGTTCTTC. Translating gives CASSDGLAGDNEQFF.

The J gene is TRBJ2-5, the V gene TRBV2, with a weak D call TRBD2 (5 bases). Germline CDR1 SNHLY, CDR2 FYNNEI. The CDR3 is 13 residues long. V gave up 7 bases and J gave up 4 bases, with 13 bases separating them. The chain's CDR3 is CASKGETPETQYF. CDR3 bases: TGTGCCAGCAAGGGAGAGACCCCAGAGACCCAGTACTTC.

This chain uses TRBV27 with TRBJ2-7; tentatively, D is TRBD2 (5 bases). The CDR3 has 14 residues. The V end was cut by 5 bases, the J end by 5 bases, with 16 bases between. Germline loops: CDR1 MNHEY, CDR2 SMNVEV (reference sequence). DNA of the CDR3: TGTGCCAGCAGTATTCGAGGGCAGGCAAACGAGCAGTACTTC. Its protein product is CASSIRGQANEQYF.

The CDR3 DNA sequence: TGCGCCAGCAGCCCGGACAGGGTCTATGGCTACACCTTC. Encoded protein: CASSPDRVYGYTF. This chain joins TRBV5-1 and TRBJ1-2; 8 nucleotides match TRBD1. The ends lost 4 bases at V and 4 bases at J; junction bases unmatched: 3. The V gene's germline CDR1 is SGHRS and CDR2 YFSETQ. CDR3 size: 13 residues.

This rearrangement joins TRBV10-2 to TRBJ2-1, with D possibly matching TRBD1 (5 bases). The CDR3 sequence is 12 residues long. Trimming took 6 bases from V and 2 from J, leaving 5 bases between them. Germline V gene data show CDR1 as WSHSY and CDR2 as SAAADI. The CDR3 reads CASRDTYNEQFF. CDR3 DNA: TGCGCCAGCAGGGACACCTACAATGAGCAGTTCTTC.

Notes on this clone: Its ends do not fully match the called genes, so a read error is possible. The chain employs TRBV29-1 and TRBJ1-2, with 10 bases fitting TRBD1. Germline V gene data show CDR1 as SQVTM and CDR2 as ANQGSEA. The CDR3 length is 15 residues. The CDR3 DNA is TGCAGCGTGGAAGAGAGGGGACAGGGGTACTATGGCTACACCTTC. Its translation: CSVEERGQGYYGYTF. The variable domain in full, with the rest retrieved from reference TRBV29-1 and TRBJ1-2, is SAVISQKPSRDICQRGTSLTIQCQVDSQVTMMFWYRQQPGQSLTLIATANQGSEATYESGFVIDKFPISRPNLTFSTLTVSNMSPEDSSIYLCSVEERGQGYYGYTFGSGTRLTVV.

The chain couples TRBV6-6 to TRBJ1-1; maybe TRBD1 (6 bases). V lost 6 bases to trimming and J lost 1 base, with 9 bases between them. CDR3 length: 13 residues. Germline V gene lookup returns CDR1 MNHNY and CDR2 SVGAGI (reference sequence). The CDR3, as DNA: TGTGCCAGCAGACTGACAGGGAACACTGAAGCTTTCTTT. This codes for CASRLTGNTEAFF.

V gene TRBV7-9 combines with J gene TRBJ2-5, with D possibly matching TRBD1 (6 bases). V lost 5 bases, J lost 2 bases, and 9 bases lay in between. The CDR3 runs 13 residues. The germline gives CDR1 SEHNR, CDR2 FQNEAQ (reference sequence). Written as DNA, the CDR3 is TGTGCCAGCAGCCAGGGGTGGCAAGAGACCCAGTACTTC. It yields the protein CASSQGWQETQYF.

This clone turned up a few times. V usage is TRBV2 and J usage is TRBJ1-3; D is undetermined. The CDR3 length is 12 residues. Trimming cost V 6 bases and J 2 bases, with 5 bases left between them. Per the germline V gene, CDR1 is SNHLY and CDR2 is FYNNEI. This CDR3 is CASSPTGNTIYF. DNA of the CDR3: TGTGCCAGCAGCCCAACTGGAAACACCATATATTTT.